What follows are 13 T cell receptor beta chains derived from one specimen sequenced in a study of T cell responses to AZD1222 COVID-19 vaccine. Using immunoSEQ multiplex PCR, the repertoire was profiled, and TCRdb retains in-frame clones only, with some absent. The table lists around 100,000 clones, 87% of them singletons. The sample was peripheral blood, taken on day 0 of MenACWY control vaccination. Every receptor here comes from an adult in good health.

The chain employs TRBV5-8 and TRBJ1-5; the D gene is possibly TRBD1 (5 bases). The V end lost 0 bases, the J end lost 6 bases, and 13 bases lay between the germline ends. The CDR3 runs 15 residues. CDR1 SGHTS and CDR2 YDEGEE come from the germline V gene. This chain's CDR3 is CASSLEGLGIQPQHF. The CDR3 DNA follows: TGTGCCAGCAGCTTGGAGGGGTTGGGAATTCAGCCCCAGCATTTT. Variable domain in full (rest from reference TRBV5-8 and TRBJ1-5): EAGVTQSPTHLIKTRGQQATLRCSPISGHTSVYWYQQALGLGLQFLLWYDEGEERNRGNFPPRFSGRQFPNYSSELNVNALELEDSALYLCASSLEGLGIQPQHFGDGTRLSIL.

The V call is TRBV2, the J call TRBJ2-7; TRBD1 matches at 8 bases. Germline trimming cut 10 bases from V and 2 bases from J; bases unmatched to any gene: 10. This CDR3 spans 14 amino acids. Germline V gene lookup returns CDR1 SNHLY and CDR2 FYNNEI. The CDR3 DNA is TGTGCCACCCAAGGGACAGGCCGAACCTACGAGCAGTACTTC. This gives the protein CATQGTGRTYEQYF.

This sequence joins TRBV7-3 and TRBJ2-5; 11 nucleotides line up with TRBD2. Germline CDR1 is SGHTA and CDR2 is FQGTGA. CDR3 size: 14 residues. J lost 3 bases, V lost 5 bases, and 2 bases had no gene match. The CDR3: CASSPTSGEETQYF. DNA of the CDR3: TGTGCCAGCAGCCCGACTAGCGGGGAAGAGACCCAGTACTTC.

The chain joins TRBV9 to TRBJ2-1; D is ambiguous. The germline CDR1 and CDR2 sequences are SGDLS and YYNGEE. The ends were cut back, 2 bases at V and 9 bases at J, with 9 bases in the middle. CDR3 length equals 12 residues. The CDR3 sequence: CASSVLVGEQFF. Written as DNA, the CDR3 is TGTGCCAGCAGCGTTCTAGTAGGTGAGCAGTTCTTC.

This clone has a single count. The CDR3 DNA is TGTGCCAGCAGTTTCCGGGCCATGACTGAAGCTTTCTTT. Protein product: CASSFRAMTEAFF. The chain links TRBV6-5 to TRBJ1-1; D is uncertain. The CDR3 loop spans 13 amino acids. The V and J ends lost 4 bases and 5 bases respectively, with 11 bases between them. Per germline, CDR1 MNHEY and CDR2 SVGAGI.

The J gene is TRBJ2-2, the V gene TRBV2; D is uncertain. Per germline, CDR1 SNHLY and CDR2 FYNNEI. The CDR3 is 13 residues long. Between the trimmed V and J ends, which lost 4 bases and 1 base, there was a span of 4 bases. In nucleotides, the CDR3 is TGTGCCAGCAGTGGGGAGAACACCGGGGAGCTGTTTTTT. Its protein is CASSGENTGELFF. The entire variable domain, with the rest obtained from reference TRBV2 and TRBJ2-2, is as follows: EPEVTQTPSHQVTQMGQEVILRCVPISNHLYFYWYRQILGQKVEFLVSFYNNEISEKSEIFDDQFSVERPDGSNFTLKIRSTKLEDSAMYFCASSGENTGELFFGEGSRLTVL.

DNA for the CDR3: TGTGCCTGGAGCATTAAGGGGGCGGCTGGGACCCAGTACTTC. Translated, it gives CAWSIKGAAGTQYF. This rearrangement joins TRBV30 to TRBJ2-5, with 7 bases matching TRBD1. Germline V gene data show CDR1 as GTSNPN and CDR2 as SVGIG (reference sequence). The V segment lost 3 bases and the J segment 7 bases; nucleotides outside the gene matches: 11. This CDR3 has 14 amino acids.

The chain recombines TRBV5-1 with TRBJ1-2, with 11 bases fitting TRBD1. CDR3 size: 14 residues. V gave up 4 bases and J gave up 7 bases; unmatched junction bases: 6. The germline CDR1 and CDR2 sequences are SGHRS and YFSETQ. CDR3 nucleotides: TGCGCCAGCAGCCTCGGACAGGGGGCGGGTGGCTACACCTTC. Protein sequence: CASSLGQGAGGYTF.

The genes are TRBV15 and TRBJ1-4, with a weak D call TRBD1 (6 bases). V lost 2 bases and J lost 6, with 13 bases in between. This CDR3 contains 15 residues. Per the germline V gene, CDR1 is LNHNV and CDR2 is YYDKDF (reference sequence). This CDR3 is CATSRRGAGDEKLFF. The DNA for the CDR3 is TGTGCCACCAGCAGACGCGGGGCAGGGGATGAAAAACTGTTTTTT.

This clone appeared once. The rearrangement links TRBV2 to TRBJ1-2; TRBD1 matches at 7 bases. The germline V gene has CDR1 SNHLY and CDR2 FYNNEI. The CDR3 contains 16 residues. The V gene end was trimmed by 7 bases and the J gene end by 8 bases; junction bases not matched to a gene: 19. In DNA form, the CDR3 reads TGTGCCAGCAATTATGACCGGGACAGTAAGGGGAAGGGCTACACCTTC. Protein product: CASNYDRDSKGKGYTF.

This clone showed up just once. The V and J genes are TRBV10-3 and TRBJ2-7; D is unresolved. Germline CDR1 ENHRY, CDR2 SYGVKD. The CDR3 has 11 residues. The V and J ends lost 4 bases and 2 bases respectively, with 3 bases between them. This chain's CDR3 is CAISGTYEQYF. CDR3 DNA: TGTGCCATCAGTGGCACCTACGAGCAGTACTTC.

In nucleotides, the CDR3 is TGTGCCAGCAGCTCCTACCACAGCGGGGGCTCCTACAATGAGCAGTTCTTC. Protein: CASSSYHSGGSYNEQFF. J is TRBJ2-1 and V is TRBV7-8; 8 bases line up with TRBD2. CDR1 is SGHVS and CDR2 is FQNEAQ in the germline V gene. The length of the CDR3 is 17 residues. Trimming took 4 bases from V and 0 from J; bases not matched to a gene: 8. Variable domain in full (rest from reference TRBV7-8 and TRBJ2-1): GAGVSQSPRYKVAKRGQDVALRCDPISGHVSLFWYQQALGQGPEFLTYFQNEAQLDKSGLPSDRFFAERPEGSVSTLKIQRTQQEDSAVYLCASSSYHSGGSYNEQFFGPGTRLTVL.

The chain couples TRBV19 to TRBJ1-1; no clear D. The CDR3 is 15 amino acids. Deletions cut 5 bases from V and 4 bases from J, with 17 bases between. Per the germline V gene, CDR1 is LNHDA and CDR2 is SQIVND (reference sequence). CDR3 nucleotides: TGTGCCAGTAGTGTCAGACCAGATTCGGGCACTGAAGCTTTCTTT. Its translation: CASSVRPDSGTEAFF.